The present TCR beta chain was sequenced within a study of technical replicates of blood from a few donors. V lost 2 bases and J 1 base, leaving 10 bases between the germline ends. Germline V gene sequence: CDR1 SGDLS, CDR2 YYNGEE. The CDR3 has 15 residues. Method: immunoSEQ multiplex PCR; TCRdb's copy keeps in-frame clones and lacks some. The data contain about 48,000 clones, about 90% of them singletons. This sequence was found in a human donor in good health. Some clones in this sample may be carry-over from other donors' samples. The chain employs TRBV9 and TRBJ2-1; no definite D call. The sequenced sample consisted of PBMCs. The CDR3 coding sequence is TGTGCCAGCAGCGTTAGCACCGAATCCTACAATGAGCAGTTCTTC. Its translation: CASSVSTESYNEQFF. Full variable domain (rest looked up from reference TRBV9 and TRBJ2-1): DSGVTQTPKHLITATGQRVTLRCSPRSGDLSVYWYQQSLDQGLQFLIQYYNGEERAKGNILERFSAQQFPDLHSELNLSSLELGDSALYFCASSVSTESYNEQFFGPGTRLTVL.